The TCR beta chain under discussion was sequenced for a study of cytomegalovirus exposure and HLA in healthy donors. Turning to the study itself: A preliminary data release comprised roughly 85 million unique TCRs obtained from HLA-typed donors. Study conclusions and caveats: The study recorded over 150 TCR beta chains that were cytomegalovirus-associated. As a later analysis showed, several of the most significant clusters appeared to be linked to common viral pathogens.

Notes on this clone: Antigen: not known.

The ends were cut back, 7 bases at V and 2 bases at J, with 11 bases in the middle. Looked up from germline, CDR1 is ENHRY and CDR2 is SYGVKD. CDR3 length: 13 residues. The PCR employed 60 Vbeta primers together with 13 Jbeta primers. Method: immunoSEQ multiplex PCR; TCRdb's copy keeps in-frame clones and lacks some. The sample consists of fewer than 250,000 clones, about 78% of them appearing once. This clonotype was obtained from a male donor in good health and CMV-seronegative. This chain joins TRBV10-3 and TRBJ2-5; D is undetermined. Sequenced: PBMCs. The CDR3 spells CAITQTEQETQYF. The CDR3 nucleotides are TGTGCCATCACCCAGACTGAACAAGAGACCCAGTACTTC.